The rows below give T cell receptor beta chains drawn from one sample of a study of CDR3 diversity in severe acne. TCRdb processed the PCR reads anew with MiXCR; each CDR3 protein has one entry. The sample lists around 100,000 distinct CDR3 sequences, roughly half seen once, with around 12% in the top ten. The sample taken for sequencing was blood. The receptors shown here come from a male donor with acne. Each CDR3 is given without its conserved first and last residue. Each record gives: V gene, J gene, CDR3 protein.

>TRBV10-3|TRBJ2-7
ASTLARTNSYEQY
>TRBV25-1|TRBJ2-3
ARLGRGPDTQY
>TRBV24-1|TRBJ2-2
ATSALGGSSAGELF
>TRBV6-5|TRBJ2-7
ASSYSTSYEQY
>TRBV29-1|TRBJ1-2
SVVLTGSKDSYGYT
>TRBV20-1|TRBJ2-7
SARPGYEQY
>TRBV6-2/TRBV6-3|TRBJ2-7
ASSCLRDSVHEQY
>TRBV29-1|TRBJ1-2
SVMLRDRDHGYT
>TRBV2|TRBJ1-5
ASSDRSSNIQPQH
>TRBV9|TRBJ1-2
ASSREAVDGYT
>TRBV5-5|TRBJ2-7
ASSEWDRDYERY
>TRBV6-5|TRBJ1-5
ASADSYGQPQH
>TRBV10-3|TRBJ1-2
AIQGTYGYT
>TRBV20-1|TRBJ1-2
SARDGSSEVGYT
>TRBV15|TRBJ1-2
ATSDLGTGTRGYT
>TRBV2|TRBJ1-1
ASSDMGAGKAF
>TRBV19|TRBJ2-7
ASSPGQGEDEQY
>TRBV20-1|TRBJ2-7
SASSLTGGSPLEQY
>TRBV19|TRBJ1-5
AGSILGQVNQPQH
>TRBV5-6|TRBJ2-6
ASSPYSGANVLT
>TRBV10-3|TRBJ1-1
AISDRGDTEAF
>TRBV6-6|TRBJ2-7
ASSYSAGGYSYEQY
>TRBV6-2/TRBV6-3|TRBJ2-6
ASSRDSGANVLT
>TRBV27|TRBJ1-2
ASSPGGERGYGYT
>TRBV2|TRBJ1-6
ASSGGPLH
>TRBV20-1|TRBJ2-7
SAPDRVRGYTFGQY
>TRBV5-4|TRBJ1-1
ASSFLTSEAF
>TRBV19|TRBJ2-1
ASSLTSGRSYNEQF
>TRBV10-2|TRBJ2-7
ASSGGLGGYEQY
>TRBV15|TRBJ2-2
ATSRDRSGELF
>TRBV7-9|TRBJ2-5
ASSQGSLQETQY
>TRBV29-1|TRBJ2-1
SGTGTSGSSYNEQF
>TRBV5-6|TRBJ1-4
ASSLANFYKPEKSELF
>TRBV7-2|TRBJ2-5
ASSELAGLRETQY
>TRBV20-1|TRBJ2-3
SARDEGQQATRTDTQY
>TRBV7-3|TRBJ2-1
ASSTSGPYNEQF
>TRBV7-2|TRBJ2-7
ASSLGPSGQARNEQY
>TRBV29-1|TRBJ1-1
SVSRGTSNTEAF
>TRBV29-1|TRBJ1-2
SVGDRVDYGYT
>TRBV18|TRBJ2-5
ASSHWTAQETQY
>TRBV4-3|TRBJ1-1
ASSQDWAAPEAF
>TRBV15|TRBJ2-7
ATSREGLAGVLIEQY
>TRBV29-1|TRBJ2-7
SVEDPLAGGDPSEQY
>TRBV7-9|TRBJ2-5
ASSPPTGWETQY
>TRBV7-6|TRBJ2-3
ASSSMAGGTDTLH
>TRBV7-9|TRBJ1-5
ASSSEDTRNQPQH
>TRBV11-2|TRBJ2-1
ASRPGTSGYNEQF